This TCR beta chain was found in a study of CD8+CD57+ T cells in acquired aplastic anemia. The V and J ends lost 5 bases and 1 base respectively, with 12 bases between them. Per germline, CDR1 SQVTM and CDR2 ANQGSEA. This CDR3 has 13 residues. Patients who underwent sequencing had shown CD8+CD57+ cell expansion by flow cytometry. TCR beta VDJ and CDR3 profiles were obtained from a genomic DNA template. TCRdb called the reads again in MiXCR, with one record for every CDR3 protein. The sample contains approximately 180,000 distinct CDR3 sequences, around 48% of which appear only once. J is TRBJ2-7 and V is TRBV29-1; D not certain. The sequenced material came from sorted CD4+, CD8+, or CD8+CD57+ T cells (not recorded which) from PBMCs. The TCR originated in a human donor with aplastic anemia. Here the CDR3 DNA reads TGCAGCGTTCGGCCAGGTGATTCCTACGAGCAGTACTTC. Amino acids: CSVRPGDSYEQYF.